One sample yielded the 9 T cell receptor beta chains listed below, sequenced in a study of T cell responses to AZD1222 COVID-19 vaccine (dated by TCRdb to the early 2020s). The time point label corresponds to: baseline before first vaccination. Reading the label with the study, this specimen's treatment or condition is: meningococcal conjugate vaccine given as trial control. Receptor amplification or capture employed the immunoSEQ multiplex PCR assay. In TCRdb, the immuneACCESS table is reduced to in-frame sequences with V and J assigned. These tables do not hold every clone; where another copy was compared, an unresolved V gene accounts for under half, and the others remain unexplained. This sample comprises 140,000 to 150,000 clones, around 90% of them detected only once. Of the sample, around 2.8% falls within the top ten clones. The material sequenced was peripheral blood, taken on day 0 of MenACWY control vaccination. These receptors originate from an adult in good health.

V gene TRBV7-2 combines with J gene TRBJ1-2, with D perhaps TRBD1 (6 bases). The CDR3 loop spans 14 amino acids. Germline V lookup: CDR1 SGHTA, CDR2 FQGNSA. V was pared by 5 bases and J by 8 bases, with 18 bases between. The CDR3 here is CASSPGQTPGGYTF. In nucleotides, the CDR3 is TGTGCCAGCAGCCCAGGACAGACCCCGGGGGGCTACACCTTC. The complete variable domain, with remaining parts taken from reference TRBV7-2 and TRBJ1-2, reads GAGVSQSPSNKVTEKGKDVELRCDPISGHTALYWYRQSLGQGLEFLIYFQGNSAPDKSGLPSDRFSAERTGGSVSTLTIQRTQQEDSAVYLCASSPGQTPGGYTFGSGTRLTVV.

This clone was recorded once. The chain has TRBV7-8 and TRBJ1-5, with TRBD1 as a possible D gene (6 bases). Germline-derived CDR1 and CDR2 are SGHVS and FQNEAQ. CDR3 length: 15 amino acids. V was pared by 1 base and J by 0 bases, with 7 bases between. The CDR3 DNA reads as TGTGCCAGCAGCTTAGACAGGGTTAGCAATCAGCCCCAGCATTTT. Translation gives CASSLDRVSNQPQHF.

V usage is TRBV4-2 and J usage is TRBJ1-2; a possible D gene is TRBD1 (6 bases). The germline V gene encodes CDR1 LGHNA and CDR2 YNFKEQ. This CDR3 spans 15 amino acids. V lost 0 bases to trimming and J lost 4 bases, with 12 bases between them. The CDR3 coding sequence is TGTGCCAGCAGCCAAGAAAGAGGGGGTCCCTATGGCTACACCTTC. Protein product: CASSQERGGPYGYTF.

V usage is TRBV18 and J usage is TRBJ1-1; D is possibly TRBD1 (5 bases). CDR1 and CDR2 (germline): KGHSH, LQKENI. The V gene lost 8 bases and the J gene lost 4 bases, with 20 bases spanning the gap. The CDR3 is 15 residues long. The CDR3 nucleotides are TGTGCCAGCCACCCCACGACCCGGGGGGGCACTGAAGCTTTCTTT. Translating it yields CASHPTTRGGTEAFF. The full variable domain, completed using reference TRBV18 and TRBJ1-1, is NAGVMQNPRHLVRRRGQEARLRCSPMKGHSHVYWYRQLPEEGLKFMVYLQKENIIDESGMPKERFSAEFPKEGPSILRIQQVVRGDSAAYFCASHPTTRGGTEAFFGQGTRLTVV.

V usage is TRBV5-1 and J usage is TRBJ1-5; unclear D gene. V shed 4 bases and J shed 1 base, with 9 bases lying between them. CDR3 length: 14 amino acids. Germline loops: CDR1 SGHRS, CDR2 YFSETQ. The CDR3: CASSMGDSNQPQHF. DNA of the CDR3: TGCGCCAGCAGCATGGGTGACAGCAATCAGCCCCAGCATTTT.

The chain has TRBV4-2 and TRBJ2-4; TRBD1 agrees at 10 bases. Trimming removed 3 bases from V and 8 bases from J; junction bases left unmatched: 7. Germline V lookup: CDR1 LGHNA, CDR2 YNFKEQ. The CDR3 is made up of 15 amino acids. CDR3 amino acids: CASSHDRGQGDIQYF. As DNA, the CDR3 is TGTGCCAGCAGCCACGACAGGGGGCAGGGGGACATTCAGTACTTC.

V is TRBV6-5 and J is TRBJ2-5; tentative D call: TRBD2 (6 bases). Trimming removed 6 bases at V and 5 bases at J, with 16 bases between. The germline gives CDR1 MNHEY, CDR2 SVGAGI. CDR3 length: 14 amino acids. For the CDR3, the DNA is TGTGCCAGCAGGGAGGGACCGAGGGTTGAGACCCAGTACTTC. Translating it yields CASREGPRVETQYF.

The chain recombines TRBV6-5 with TRBJ1-5, with 8 bases lining up with TRBD1. The germline CDR1 and CDR2 sequences are MNHEY and SVGAGI. The ends lost 5 bases at V and 6 bases at J; junction bases unmatched: 6. This CDR3 has 14 amino acids. Written as DNA, the CDR3 is TGTGCCAGCAGTCAGGGGGCTGGCGGTCAGCCCCAGCATTTT. Amino acid sequence: CASSQGAGGQPQHF.

The rearrangement joins TRBV12-5 to TRBJ2-1; D remains ambiguous. Trimming took 2 bases from V and 6 from J, leaving 8 bases between them. Germline CDR1 and CDR2: LGHNT and FRNRAP. The CDR3 runs to 13 residues. CDR3: CASGLSIGNEQFF. CDR3 DNA sequence: TGTGCTAGTGGTTTGTCTATCGGCAATGAGCAGTTCTTC.